This T cell receptor (beta chain) was retrieved from a study of shared clonotypes between healthy human individuals. Whole-study findings and limits: Naive CD4 clonotypes were shared across a few donors at roughly 4.6%. Among non-shared clonotypes, generation probabilities were lower than among those shared by all four donors.

In the case of this clone: Its antigen remains unknown.

TCRdb's table, derived via immunoSEQ multiplex PCR, lists solely in-frame clones and lacks some. Of around 550,000 clones in the sample, about 95% were seen once. CD45RO negativity and positive selection for CCR7 defined naive CD8 cells, a population that excluded terminally differentiated effector memory CD45RA+ cells. This CDR3 is 14 amino acids long. Trimming stripped 6 bases from V and 6 bases from J, with 18 bases between. Germline V gives CDR1 MDHEN, CDR2 SYDVKM. The sample comprised naive CD8+ T cells sorted from blood. The chain has TRBV28 and TRBJ2-7, with a weak D call TRBD1 (6 bases). This clonotype was sampled from a woman aged 30 to 39 in good health. The CDR3 sequence is CASSWRIPGAEQYF. In nucleotides, the CDR3 is TGTGCCAGCAGCTGGCGGATCCCAGGGGCCGAGCAGTACTTC.